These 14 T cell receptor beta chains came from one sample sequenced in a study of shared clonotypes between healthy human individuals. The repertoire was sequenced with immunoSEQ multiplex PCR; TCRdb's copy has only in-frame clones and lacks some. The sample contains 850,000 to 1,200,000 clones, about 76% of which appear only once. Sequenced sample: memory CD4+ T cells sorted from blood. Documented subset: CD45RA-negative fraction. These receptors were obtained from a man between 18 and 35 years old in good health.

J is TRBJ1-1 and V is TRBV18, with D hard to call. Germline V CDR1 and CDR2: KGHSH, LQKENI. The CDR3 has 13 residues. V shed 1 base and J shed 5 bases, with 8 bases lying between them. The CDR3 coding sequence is TGTGCCAGCTCACCACGCGCGAGGACTGAAGCTTTCTTT. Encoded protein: CASSPRARTEAFF.

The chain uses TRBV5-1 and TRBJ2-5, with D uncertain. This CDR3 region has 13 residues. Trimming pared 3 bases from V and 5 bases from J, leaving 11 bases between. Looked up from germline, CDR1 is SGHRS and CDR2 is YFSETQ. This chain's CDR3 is CASSSGSSETQYF. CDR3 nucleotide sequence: TGCGCCAGCAGCTCCGGCTCTTCCGAGACCCAGTACTTC.

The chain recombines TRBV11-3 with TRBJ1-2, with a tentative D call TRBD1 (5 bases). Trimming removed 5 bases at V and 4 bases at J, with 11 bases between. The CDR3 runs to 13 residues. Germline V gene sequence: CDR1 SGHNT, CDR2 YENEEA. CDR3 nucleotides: TGTGCCAGCAGCCCTCCGGGGGGCTATGGCTACACCTTC. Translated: CASSPPGGYGYTF.

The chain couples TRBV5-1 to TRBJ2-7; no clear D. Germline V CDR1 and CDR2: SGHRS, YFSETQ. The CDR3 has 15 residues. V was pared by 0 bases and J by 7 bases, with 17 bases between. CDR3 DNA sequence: TGCGCCAGCAGCTTGGGTCCTCTAAAAAAGTGTGAGCAGTACTTC. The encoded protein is CASSLGPLKKCEQYF.

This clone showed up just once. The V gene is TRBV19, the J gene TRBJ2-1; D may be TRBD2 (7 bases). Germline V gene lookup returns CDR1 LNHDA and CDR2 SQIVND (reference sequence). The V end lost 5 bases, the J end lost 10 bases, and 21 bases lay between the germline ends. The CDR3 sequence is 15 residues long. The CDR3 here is CASSEGRGPPREQFF. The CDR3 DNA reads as TGTGCCAGTAGTGAAGGGCGGGGGCCCCCGAGAGAGCAGTTCTTC.

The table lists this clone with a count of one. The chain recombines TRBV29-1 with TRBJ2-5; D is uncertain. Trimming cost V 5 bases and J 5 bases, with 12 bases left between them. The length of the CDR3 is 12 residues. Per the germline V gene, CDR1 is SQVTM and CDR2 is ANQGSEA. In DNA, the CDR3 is TGCAGCGTTCGCGGCCTTGGCGAGACCCAGTACTTC. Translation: CSVRGLGETQYF.

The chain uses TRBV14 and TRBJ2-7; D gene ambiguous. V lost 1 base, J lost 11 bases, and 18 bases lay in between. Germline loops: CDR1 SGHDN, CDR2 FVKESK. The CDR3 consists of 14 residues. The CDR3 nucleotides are TGTGCCAGCAGCCAAGCTAATGGCCCCCAGGATGAGTACTTC. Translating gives CASSQANGPQDEYF.

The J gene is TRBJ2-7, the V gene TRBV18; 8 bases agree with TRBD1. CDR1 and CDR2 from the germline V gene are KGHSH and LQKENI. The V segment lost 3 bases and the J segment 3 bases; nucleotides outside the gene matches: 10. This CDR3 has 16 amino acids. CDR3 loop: CASSPGQGQSGYEQYF. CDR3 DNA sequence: TGTGCCAGCTCACCCGGACAGGGCCAATCCGGCTACGAGCAGTACTTC.

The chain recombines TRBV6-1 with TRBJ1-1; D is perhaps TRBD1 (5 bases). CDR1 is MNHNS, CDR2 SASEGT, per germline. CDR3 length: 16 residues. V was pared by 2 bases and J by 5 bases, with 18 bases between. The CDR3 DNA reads TGTGCCAGCAGTGAAAGGGCAGGGTGGGGAGGGACTGAAGCTTTCTTT. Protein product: CASSERAGWGGTEAFF.

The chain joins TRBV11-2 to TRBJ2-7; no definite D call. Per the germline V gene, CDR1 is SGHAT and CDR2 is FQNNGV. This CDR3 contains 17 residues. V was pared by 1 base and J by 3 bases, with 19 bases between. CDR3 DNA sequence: TGTGCCAGCAGCTTAGGGCCCACCACCGGGTTGGGCTACGAGCAGTACTTC. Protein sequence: CASSLGPTTGLGYEQYF.

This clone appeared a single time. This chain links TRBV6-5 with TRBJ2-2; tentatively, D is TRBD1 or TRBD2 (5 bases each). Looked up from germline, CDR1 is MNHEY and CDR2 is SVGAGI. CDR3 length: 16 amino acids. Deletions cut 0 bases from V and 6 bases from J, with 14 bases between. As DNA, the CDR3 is TGTGCCAGCAGTTACTCCGGGGCCCAACGGGCCGGGGAGCTGTTTTTT. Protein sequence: CASSYSGAQRAGELFF.

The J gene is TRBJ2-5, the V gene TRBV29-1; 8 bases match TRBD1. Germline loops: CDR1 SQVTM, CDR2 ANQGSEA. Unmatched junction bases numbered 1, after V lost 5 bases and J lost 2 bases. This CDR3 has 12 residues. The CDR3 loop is CSVRDRQETQYF. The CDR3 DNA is TGCAGCGTTAGGGACAGGCAAGAGACCCAGTACTTC.

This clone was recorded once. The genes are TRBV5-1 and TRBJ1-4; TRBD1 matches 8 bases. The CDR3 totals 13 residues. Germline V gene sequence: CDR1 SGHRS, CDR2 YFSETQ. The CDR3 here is CAYRTGNNEKLFF. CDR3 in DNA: TGCGCATACCGGACAGGGAATAATGAAAAACTGTTTTTT.

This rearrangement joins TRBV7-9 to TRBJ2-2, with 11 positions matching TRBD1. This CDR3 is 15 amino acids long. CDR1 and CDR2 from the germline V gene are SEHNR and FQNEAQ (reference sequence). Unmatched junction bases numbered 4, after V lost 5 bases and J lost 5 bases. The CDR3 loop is CASSGQGAMTGELFF. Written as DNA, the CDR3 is TGTGCCAGCAGCGGACAGGGGGCGATGACCGGGGAGCTGTTTTTT.